The 7 T cell receptor beta chains reported below all come from one sample, sequenced in a study of metastatic and nonmetastatic thyroid tumors. Every patient underwent thyroid surgery untreated. TCRdb re-called the PCR reads via MiXCR. The sample has roughly 70,000 clones; less than 20% are singletons. The sequencing input was blood. These receptors all come from a female donor with papillary thyroid cancer or a benign thyroid nodule (not recorded which). Some clones in this sample may be carry-over from other donors' samples.

This clone was counted at least ten times. This rearrangement joins TRBV9 to TRBJ2-3; no reliable D call. Trimming removed 0 bases from V and 3 bases from J, with 11 bases in between. This CDR3 has 15 amino acids. Germline-derived CDR1 and CDR2 are SGDLS and YYNGEE. CDR3 DNA: TGTGCCAGCAGCGTAGATGGAGTATTTACAGATACGCAGTATTTT. Translated: CASSVDGVFTDTQYF.

This clone occurred many times. The same CDR3 can be traced to other DNA sequences in this sample. The chain links TRBV19 to TRBJ2-7; D is possibly TRBD1 (6 bases). Germline V CDR1 and CDR2: LNHDA, SQIVND (reference sequence). Trimming pared 1 base from V and 0 bases from J, leaving 7 bases between. This CDR3 comprises 14 residues. CDR3 sequence reads: CASSIGGGSYEQYF. The CDR3 coding sequence is TGTGCCAGTAGTATAGGAGGGGGCTCCTACGAGCAGTACTTC.

Turning to this clone: Germline is not matched at one junction end, which may reflect a read error. The V and J genes are TRBV6-4 and TRBJ2-1; 7 bases are a match to TRBD2. This CDR3 is 15 amino acids long. Germline assignment: CDR1 MRHNA and CDR2 SNTAGT. Here the CDR3 DNA reads TGTGTCAGCAGCCCCTCGGCGGGAGATCGCAATGAGCAGTTCTTC. Amino acid sequence: CVSSPSAGDRNEQFF.

Remarks on this clone: Its ends do not fully match the called genes, so a read error is possible. The chain couples TRBV10-3 to TRBJ1-5, with 7 bases fitting TRBD1. CDR3 length: 13 residues. Germline V gene sequence: CDR1 ENHRY, CDR2 SYGVKD. The chain's CDR3 is CAVRGQEDQPQHF. The CDR3 nucleotides read TGTGCCGTCAGAGGACAGGAAGACCAGCCCCAGCATTTT.

A few counts support this clone. A read error may produce the germline difference seen at one junction end. The gene calls are TRBV6-2 or TRBV6-3 and TRBJ2-7; TRBD2 aligns across 11 bases. Germline lookup yields CDR1 MNHEY and CDR2 SVGEGT. The CDR3 length is 14 residues. The CDR3 spells CATLALAGVYEQYF. For the CDR3, the DNA is TGTGCCACCCTAGCACTAGCGGGAGTGTACGAGCAATACTTC.

In this sample, this clone turned up many times. CDR3 nucleotides: TGTGCCAGCAGCCCCCGAGGGGGAGGGACTGAAGCTTTCTTT. Translation gives CASSPRGGGTEAFF. The rearrangement joins TRBV3-1 to TRBJ1-1; TRBD1 might be the D (6 bases). V lost 4 bases and J lost 5, with 14 bases in between. The CDR3 loop spans 14 amino acids. The germline V gene has CDR1 LGHDT and CDR2 YNNKEL (reference sequence).

This clone has only a few counts. V is TRBV6-2 or TRBV6-3 and J is TRBJ1-3; D possibly corresponds to TRBD1 (5 bases). Per germline, CDR1 MNHEY and CDR2 SVGEGT. Trimming removed 0 bases at V and 2 bases at J, with 11 bases between. The CDR3 covers 16 residues. The CDR3 DNA follows: TGTGCCAGCAGTTACTCGGGGGTCAGCCCTGGAAACACCATATATTTT. Its protein product is CASSYSGVSPGNTIYF.